Listed below are T cell receptor beta chains from one sample, sequenced in a study of beta chain features in type 1 diabetes. Clones were read by immunoSEQ multiplex PCR, and TCRdb kept only the in-frame ones, dropping some. Among over 700,000 clones, roughly a sixth were seen once, and the ten largest hold around 0.02%. Sequenced material: naive CD4+ T cells from blood. The receptors shown here come from a woman aged 18-29 years in good health. Both conserved end residues are part of each CDR3. A D gene is named only where the DNA matches it firmly. Where a row states a size, it is once, few, many or the class of an expanded clone; other rows omit it.

v_gene	len	d_gene	abundance	j_gene	CDR3aa	CDR3nt
TRBV7-6	18	NA	NA	TRBJ2-1	CASSGRGLRSRGYNEQFF	TGTGCCAGCAGCGGTAGGGGGTTGCGGAGTCGGGGCTACAATGAGCAGTTCTTC
TRBV12-5	16	NA	few	TRBJ2-2	CASGLVVGVNTGELFF	TGTGCTAGTGGTTTGGTCGTGGGGGTTAACACCGGGGAGCTGTTTTTT
TRBV7-2	17	TRBD1	NA	TRBJ2-7	CASSRRAPAGGGYEQYF	TGTGCCAGCAGCCGTAGAGCGCCGGCAGGGGGCGGCTACGAGCAGTACTTC
TRBV2	17	NA	few	TRBJ1-5	CASSESWGAIKDQPQHF	TGTGCCAGCAGTGAATCTTGGGGCGCGATTAAGGATCAGCCCCAGCATTTT
TRBV7-6	15	NA	NA	TRBJ2-1	CASSLRYRTYNEQFF	TGTGCCAGCAGCTTACGGTACAGAACCTACAATGAGCAGTTCTTC
TRBV23-1	16	NA	NA	TRBJ2-1	CASSRVLREKYNEQFF	TGCGCCAGCAGTCGAGTCCTCAGGGAGAAATACAATGAGCAGTTCTTC
TRBV28	13	TRBD2	few	TRBJ2-2	CASAAGVYGELFF	TGTGCCAGCGCCGCGGGGGTTTACGGGGAGCTGTTTTTT
TRBV15	14	NA	few	TRBJ2-5	CATSRTGEGETQYF	TGTGCCACCAGCAGGACAGGGGAGGGGGAGACCCAGTACTTC
TRBV10-3	15	NA	few	TRBJ2-3	CAISERQGGTDTQYF	TGTGCCATCAGTGAGCGGCAGGGGGGGACAGATACGCAGTATTTT
TRBV6-5	14	NA	few	TRBJ2-3	CASSFSVSTDTQYF	TGTGCCAGCAGTTTCTCGGTGAGCACAGATACGCAGTATTTT
TRBV18	14	NA	NA	TRBJ2-3	CASSLSVGTDTQYF	TGTGCCAGCTCCTTGAGCGTTGGCACAGATACGCAGTATTTT
TRBV7-9	19	TRBD2	NA	TRBJ2-1	CASSGGLAELGGSYNEQFF	TGTGCCAGCAGCGGCGGACTAGCGGAGCTTGGGGGTTCCTACAATGAGCAGTTCTTC
TRBV10-3	13	NA	NA	TRBJ2-5	CATHGMGEETQYF	TGTGCCACCCACGGGATGGGCGAGGAGACCCAGTACTTC
TRBV6-5	16	NA	NA	TRBJ2-6	CASSYYTRTGANVLTF	TGTGCCAGCAGTTACTACACTCGAACTGGGGCCAACGTCCTGACTTTC
TRBV10-3	16	TRBD1	few	TRBJ1-2	CAISDADRGPNYGYTF	TGTGCCATCAGTGACGCGGACAGGGGCCCCAACTATGGCTACACCTTC
TRBV9	17	TRBD1	few	TRBJ1-4	CASSGGGLAGSGEKLFF	TGTGCCAGCAGCGGAGGGGGCCTCGCGGGGTCTGGTGAAAAACTGTTTTTT
TRBV27	12	NA	few	TRBJ2-2	CASSLGTGELFF	TGTGCCAGCAGTTTAGGGACCGGGGAGCTGTTTTTT
TRBV11-2	17	TRBD2	NA	TRBJ2-1	CASRGWGLAEGYNEQFF	TGTGCCAGCAGGGGTTGGGGACTAGCGGAGGGGTACAATGAGCAGTTCTTC
TRBV7-9	14	TRBD1	NA	TRBJ1-2	CASSQTGVTYGYTF	TGTGCCAGCAGCCAAACAGGGGTTACTTATGGCTACACCTTC